This T cell receptor beta chain is drawn from a study of blood T cell repertoires in COVID-19. Across the study: The United States, Italy and Spain were the sources of the acute and convalescent COVID-19 samples.

Germline V CDR1 and CDR2: LNHDA, SQIVND (reference sequence). CDR3 length: 16 amino acids. The trim removed 3 bases at V and 2 bases at J, leaving 9 bases unmatched. Authors' processing steps: Estimates of nucleated cell counts were drawn from the amplification of reference gene primers. Libraries were prepared by immunoSEQ multiplex PCR; TCRdb keeps only in-frame clonotypes and omits some of them. V, J and clone size reflect that table, while D and trimming were determined from the DNA. This table holds around 200,000 clones, roughly 80% found once. This clonotype was obtained from a human donor in a cohort sampled during active COVID-19. V and J are TRBV19 and TRBJ2-5, with 7 positions matching TRBD1. The specimen was peripheral blood. The CDR3 sequence is CASSMITGAVQETQYF. The CDR3 region has the DNA TGTGCCAGTAGTATGATAACAGGGGCCGTACAAGAGACCCAGTACTTC.